Below are 12 T cell receptor beta chains sequenced from a single sample in a study of HIV-infected patients and healthy controls. Follow-up blood was drawn about 14 weeks, roughly three months, after antiretroviral therapy began. The repertoire came from unfractionated whole blood and reflected all unsorted peripheral T cells. Alpha and beta constant-region primers primed reverse transcription of about 500 ng RNA. Each of the alpha and beta chains got its own library through chain-specific third strand synthesis with indices. TCRdb processed the 5' RACE reads anew with MiXCR; each CDR3 protein has one entry. The sample gives approximately 6,100 distinct CDR3 sequences, 8.5% to 10% of which show up once; about 27% is in the top ten. Specimen: blood, collected during antiretroviral therapy. Receptors were obtained from an adult with HIV infection.

This clonotype came up many times. The chain is built from TRBV20-1 and TRBJ2-3, with 8 bases fitting TRBD2. The CDR3 loop spans 15 amino acids. J was trimmed by 2 bases and V by 5 bases; bases with no gene match: 9. The germline gives CDR1 DFQATT, CDR2 SNEGSKA (reference sequence). CDR3 coding DNA: TGCAGTGCTGTTCCGGGACTAGACTCCACAGATACGCAGTATTTT. Its translation is CSAVPGLDSTDTQYF.

This clonotype occurred many times. The chain recombines TRBV20-1 with TRBJ2-7; maybe TRBD1 (5 bases). V shed 5 bases and J shed 1 base, with 12 bases lying between them. The CDR3 extends over 13 amino acids. Looked up from germline, CDR1 is DFQATT and CDR2 is SNEGSKA (reference sequence). CDR3 in DNA: TGCAGTGCTCTATTCAGGGTGTCCTACGAGCAGTACTTC. This translates into CSALFRVSYEQYF.

This chain links TRBV19 with TRBJ2-7; D is unresolved. There are 11 residues in the CDR3. V was pared by 6 bases and J by 5 bases, with 8 bases between. CDR1 and CDR2 from the germline V gene are LNHDA and SQIVND (reference sequence). CDR3 protein: CASRYPNEQYF. CDR3 in DNA: TGTGCCAGTAGGTACCCAAACGAGCAGTACTTC.

As concerns this clonotype: Being one base from a much bigger clone, this may be a read error. The chain carries TRBV20-1 and TRBJ2-3; D is unclear. Germline V CDR1 and CDR2: DFQATT, SNEGSKA (reference sequence). Trimming left V 8 bases short and J 6 bases short, with 3 bases between. The CDR3 loop spans 8 amino acids. The CDR3 bases are TGCAGTCCCGATACGCAGTATTTT. Translation gives CSPDTQYF.

By its share, this clonotype is medium-sized (0.01 to 0.1%). The CDR3 protein is CASSQNGLRGETQYF. In nucleotides, the CDR3 is TGCGCCAGCAGCCAAAACGGACTAAGGGGAGAGACCCAGTACTTC. The chain combines TRBV5-1 with TRBJ2-5; TRBD2 might be the D (6 bases). The germline CDR1 and CDR2 sequences are SGHRS and YFSETQ. V was clipped by 4 bases and J by 4 bases, with 17 bases between them. The CDR3 has 15 amino acids.

The chain has TRBV27 and TRBJ2-1, with 8 bases aligning to TRBD2. After removal of 8 bases from V and 4 bases from J, the junction contained 7 bases not matched to a gene. This CDR3 comprises 14 residues. Germline V gene lookup returns CDR1 MNHEY and CDR2 SMNVEV (reference sequence). CDR3 in amino acids: CASYPGTRYNEQFF. In DNA form, the CDR3 reads TGTGCCAGCTACCCGGGGACTAGATACAATGAGCAGTTCTTC.

This clonotype is judged medium-sized (0.01 to 0.1%). The chain has TRBV6-1 and TRBJ1-5; D remains ambiguous. The V end was cut by 8 bases, the J end by 1 base, with 9 bases between. The CDR3 loop spans 13 amino acids. CDR1 is MNHNS and CDR2 is SASEGT in the germline V gene. The CDR3 coding sequence is TGTGCCAGCCGGCAGCGGAGCAATCAGCCCCAGCATTTT. It translates to CASRQRSNQPQHF.

This chain joins TRBV20-1 and TRBJ2-3, with TRBD2 matching over 10 bases. J lost 6 bases, V lost 7 bases, and 7 bases had no gene match. The CDR3 consists of 13 residues. Per the germline V gene, CDR1 is DFQATT and CDR2 is SNEGSKA (reference sequence). The CDR3 here is CSEVSGRADTQYF. The CDR3 coding sequence is TGCAGTGAAGTAAGCGGGAGGGCTGATACGCAGTATTTT.

This clonotype counts as large. This chain uses TRBV20-1 with TRBJ2-1; TRBD2 matches at 10 bases. Germline loops: CDR1 DFQATT, CDR2 SNEGSKA (reference sequence). This CDR3 comprises 15 residues. V shed 6 bases, J shed 3 bases, and the junction held 8 bases outside the gene matches. The CDR3 spells CSAKTIAGGYNEQFF. The CDR3 DNA reads as TGCAGTGCGAAGACGATAGCGGGAGGCTACAATGAGCAGTTCTTC.

By share, this clonotype counts as medium-sized. The chain is built from TRBV4-1 and TRBJ2-3, with TRBD2 as a possible D gene (7 bases). The CDR3 consists of 14 residues. Germline CDR1 is MGHRA and CDR2 is YSYEKL. Between the trimmed V and J ends, which lost 4 bases and 7 bases, there was a span of 15 bases. Here the CDR3 reads CASSLLSGGHTQYF. The CDR3 DNA reads as TGCGCCAGCAGCCTCCTATCCGGGGGGCATACGCAGTATTTT.

This clonotype is categorized as medium-sized (0.01 to 0.1%). The rearrangement uses TRBV29-1 and TRBJ1-1; no reliable D call. Trimming pared 3 bases from V and 6 bases from J, leaving 17 bases between. The germline V gene encodes CDR1 SQVTM and CDR2 ANQGSEA. The CDR3 extends over 14 amino acids. The CDR3 DNA reads TGCAGCGTTGAGTTGGCCCCTCATGGCCCTGAAGCTTTCTTT. Amino acid sequence: CSVELAPHGPEAFF.

This clonotype was counted once. CDR3 DNA sequence: TGTGCCAGCATCCCAGGTCAGGGGGCGCTCACCGGGGAGCTGTTTTTT. Translating it yields CASIPGQGALTGELFF. V gene TRBV19 combines with J gene TRBJ2-2; 8 bases map to TRBD1. This CDR3 has 16 amino acids. The germline V gene encodes CDR1 LNHDA and CDR2 SQIVND (reference sequence). V shed 9 bases and J 4 bases; nucleotides not matched to a gene: 13.